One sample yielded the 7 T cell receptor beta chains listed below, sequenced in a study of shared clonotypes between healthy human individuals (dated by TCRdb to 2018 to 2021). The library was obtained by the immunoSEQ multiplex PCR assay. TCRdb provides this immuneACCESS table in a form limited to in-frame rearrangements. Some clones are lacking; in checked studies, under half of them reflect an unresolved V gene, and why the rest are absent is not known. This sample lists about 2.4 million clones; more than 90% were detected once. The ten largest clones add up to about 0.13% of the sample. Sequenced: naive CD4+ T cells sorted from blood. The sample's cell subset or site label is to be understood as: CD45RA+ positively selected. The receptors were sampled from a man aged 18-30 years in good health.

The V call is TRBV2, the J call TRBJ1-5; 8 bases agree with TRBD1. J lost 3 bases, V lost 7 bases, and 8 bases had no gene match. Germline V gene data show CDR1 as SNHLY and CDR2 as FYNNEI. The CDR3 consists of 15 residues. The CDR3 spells CASMLQGGNNQPQHF. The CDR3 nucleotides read TGTGCCAGCATGTTACAGGGGGGTAACAATCAGCCCCAGCATTTT.

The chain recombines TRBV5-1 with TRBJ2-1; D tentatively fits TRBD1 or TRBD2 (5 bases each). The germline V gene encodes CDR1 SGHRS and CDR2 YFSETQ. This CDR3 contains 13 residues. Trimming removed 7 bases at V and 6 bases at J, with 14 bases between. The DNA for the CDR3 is TGCGCCAGCCGCCCAGGGACGAGCAATGAGCAGTTCTTC. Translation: CASRPGTSNEQFF.

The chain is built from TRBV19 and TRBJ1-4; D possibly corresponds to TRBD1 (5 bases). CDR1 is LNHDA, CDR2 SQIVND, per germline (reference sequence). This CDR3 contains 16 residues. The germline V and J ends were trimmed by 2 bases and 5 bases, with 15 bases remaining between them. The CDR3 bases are TGTGCCAGTAGTATATTCGTGACAGCCCAGAATGAAAAACTGTTTTTT. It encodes CASSIFVTAQNEKLFF.

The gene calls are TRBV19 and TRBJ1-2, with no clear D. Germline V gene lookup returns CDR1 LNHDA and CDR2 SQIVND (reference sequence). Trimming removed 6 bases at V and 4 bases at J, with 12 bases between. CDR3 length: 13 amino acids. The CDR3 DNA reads TGTGCCAGTAGCCCGACATACCCCTATGGCTACACCTTC. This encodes CASSPTYPYGYTF.

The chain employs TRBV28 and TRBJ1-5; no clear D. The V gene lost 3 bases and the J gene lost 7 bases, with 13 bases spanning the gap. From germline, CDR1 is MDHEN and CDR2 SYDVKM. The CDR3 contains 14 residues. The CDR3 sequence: CASSLVRTGQPQHF. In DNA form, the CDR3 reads TGTGCCAGCAGTTTGGTGAGGACCGGCCAGCCCCAGCATTTT.

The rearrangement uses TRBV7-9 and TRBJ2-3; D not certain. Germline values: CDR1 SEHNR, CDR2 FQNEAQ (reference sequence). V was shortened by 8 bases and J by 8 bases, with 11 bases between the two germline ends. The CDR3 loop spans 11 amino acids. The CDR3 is CASGVGGTQYF. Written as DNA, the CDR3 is TGTGCCAGCGGGGTCGGTGGTACGCAGTATTTT. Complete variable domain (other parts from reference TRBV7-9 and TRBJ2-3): DTGVSQNPRHKITKRGQNVTFRCDPISEHNRLYWYRQTLGQGPEFLTYFQNEAQLEKSRLLSDRFSAERPKGSFSTLEIQRTEQGDSAMYLCASGVGGTQYFGPGTRLTVL.

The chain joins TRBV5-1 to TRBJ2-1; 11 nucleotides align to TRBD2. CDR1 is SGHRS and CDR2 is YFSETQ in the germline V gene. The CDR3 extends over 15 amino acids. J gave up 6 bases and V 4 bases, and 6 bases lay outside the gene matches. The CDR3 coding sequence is TGCGCCAGCAGCAACCTAGCGGGAGGACCCAATGAGCAGTTCTTC. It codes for CASSNLAGGPNEQFF.